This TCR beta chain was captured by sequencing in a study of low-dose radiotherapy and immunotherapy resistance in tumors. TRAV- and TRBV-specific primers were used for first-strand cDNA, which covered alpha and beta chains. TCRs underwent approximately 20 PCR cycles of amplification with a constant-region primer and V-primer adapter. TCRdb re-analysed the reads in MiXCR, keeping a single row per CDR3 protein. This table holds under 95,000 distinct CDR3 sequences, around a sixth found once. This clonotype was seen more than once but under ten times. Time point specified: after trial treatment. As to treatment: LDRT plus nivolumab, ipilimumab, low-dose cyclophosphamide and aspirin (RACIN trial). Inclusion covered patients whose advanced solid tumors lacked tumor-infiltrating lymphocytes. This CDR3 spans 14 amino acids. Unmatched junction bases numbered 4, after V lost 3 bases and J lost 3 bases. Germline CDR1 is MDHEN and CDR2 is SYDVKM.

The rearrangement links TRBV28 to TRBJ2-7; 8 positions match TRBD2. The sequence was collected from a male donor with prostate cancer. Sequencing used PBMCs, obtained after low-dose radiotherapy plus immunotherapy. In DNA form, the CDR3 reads TGTGCCAGCAGTTTCCGGCTAGCGGGCTACGAGCAGTACTTC. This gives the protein CASSFRLAGYEQYF.